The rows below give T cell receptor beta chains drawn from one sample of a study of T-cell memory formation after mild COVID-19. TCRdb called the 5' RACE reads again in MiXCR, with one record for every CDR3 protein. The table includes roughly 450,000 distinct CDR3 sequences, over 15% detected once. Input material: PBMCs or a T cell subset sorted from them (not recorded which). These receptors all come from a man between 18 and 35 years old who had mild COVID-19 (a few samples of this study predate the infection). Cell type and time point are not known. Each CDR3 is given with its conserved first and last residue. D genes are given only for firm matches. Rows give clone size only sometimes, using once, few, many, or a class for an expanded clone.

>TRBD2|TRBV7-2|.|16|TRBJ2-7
TGTGCCAGCAGCTCCCAGGGGACTAGCGGGAGTTACGAGCAGTACTTC
CASSSQGTSGSYEQYF
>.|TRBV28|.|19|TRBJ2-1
TGTGCCAGCAGCCTACCCCCCGCCACCAGGGACGCAAGAAACAATGAGCAGTTCTTC
CASSLPPATRDARNNEQFF
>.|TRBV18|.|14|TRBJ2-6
TGTGCCAGCTCACCCCCAACCGGGGCCAACGTCCTGACTTTC
CASSPPTGANVLTF
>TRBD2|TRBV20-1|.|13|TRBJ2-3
TGCAGTGCTCCAGCGGGGGGCACAGATACGCAGTATTTT
CSAPAGGTDTQYF
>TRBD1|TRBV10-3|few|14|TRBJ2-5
TGTGCCATCAGTCGGGACAGGTACCAAGAGACCCAGTACTTC
CAISRDRYQETQYF
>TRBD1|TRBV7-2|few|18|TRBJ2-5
TGTGCCAGCAGCTTAGTAGGGACAGGGGGCGCCGGGTGGGAGACCCAGTACTTC
CASSLVGTGGAGWETQYF
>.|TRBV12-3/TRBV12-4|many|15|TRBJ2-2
TGTGCCAGCAGCCCCTCCGGACGGCAGACCGGGGAGCTGTTTTTT
CASSPSGRQTGELFF
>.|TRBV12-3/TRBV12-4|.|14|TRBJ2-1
TGTGCCACCACCTGGGGGGCTTCCTACAATGAGCAGTTCTTC
CATTWGASYNEQFF
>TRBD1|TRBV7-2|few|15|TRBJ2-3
TGTGCCAGCAGCTTTTACACAGGGGTTCAGGATACGCAGTATTTT
CASSFYTGVQDTQYF
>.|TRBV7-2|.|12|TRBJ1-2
TGTGCCAGCAGCTTACCAGGGAATGGCTACACCTTC
CASSLPGNGYTF
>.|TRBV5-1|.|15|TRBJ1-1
TGCGCCAGCCAGGCTCCGGGGACCCTGAACACTGAAGCTTTCTTT
CASQAPGTLNTEAFF
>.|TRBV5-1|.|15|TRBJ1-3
TGCGCCAGCAGCCGAGGCGGGGGACCTGGAAACACCATATATTTT
CASSRGGGPGNTIYF
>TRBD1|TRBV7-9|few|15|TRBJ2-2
TGTGCCAGCAGCTCCACAGGGGGCGGCACCGGGGAGCTGTTTTTT
CASSSTGGGTGELFF
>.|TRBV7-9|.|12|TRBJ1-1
TGTGCCAGCAGCCTCATTGTGGCTGAAGCTTTCTTT
CASSLIVAEAFF
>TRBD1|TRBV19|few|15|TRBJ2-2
TGTGCCAGTAGTACGGACAGGGTGAACACCGGGGAGCTGTTTTTT
CASSTDRVNTGELFF
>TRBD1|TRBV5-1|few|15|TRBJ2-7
TGCGCCAGCAGCGTTGGGACAGAGGGCTCCTACGAGCAGTACTTC
CASSVGTEGSYEQYF
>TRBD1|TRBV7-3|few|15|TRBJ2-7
TGTGCCAGCAGCTTGACCGGGACAGGGGCTGCCGAGCAGTACTTC
CASSLTGTGAAEQYF
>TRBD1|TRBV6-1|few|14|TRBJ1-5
TGTGCCAGCAGCGATCAGGGGGCGGGACAGCCCCAGCATTTT
CASSDQGAGQPQHF
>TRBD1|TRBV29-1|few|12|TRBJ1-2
TGCAGCGCTGGGCAGGGGGCAAAGGGCTACACCTTC
CSAGQGAKGYTF
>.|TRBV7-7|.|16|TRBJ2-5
TGTGCCAGCAGCTTAAGCGGGGCCGGGGGCGGAGAGACCCAGTACTTC
CASSLSGAGGGETQYF
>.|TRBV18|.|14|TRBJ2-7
TGTGCCAGCTCACCACCGAGGACTACGGGCGAGCAGTACTTC
CASSPPRTTGEQYF
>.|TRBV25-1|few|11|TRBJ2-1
TGTGCCAGCAGGGGTCAGGGAGGGCAGTTCTTC
CASRGQGGQFF
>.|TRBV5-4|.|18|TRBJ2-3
TGTGCCAGCAGCTCCGGTGGGTCGATACTTTCTAGCACAGATACGCAGTATTTT
CASSSGGSILSSTDTQYF
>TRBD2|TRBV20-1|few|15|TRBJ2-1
TGCAGTACTAGCTGGGGGGGTCGCTCCTACAATGAGCAGTTCTTC
CSTSWGGRSYNEQFF
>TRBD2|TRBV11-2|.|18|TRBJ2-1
TGTGCCAGCAGTTTACGACCCGGACTAGCGGGGGCCTACAATGAGCAGTTCTTC
CASSLRPGLAGAYNEQFF
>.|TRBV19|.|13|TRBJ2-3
TGTGCCAGTAGTACCTACGACACAGATACGCAGTATTTT
CASSTYDTDTQYF
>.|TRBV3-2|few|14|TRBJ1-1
TGTGCCAGCAGCCCTACAGAGCTGAACACTGAAGCTTTCTTT
CASSPTELNTEAFF
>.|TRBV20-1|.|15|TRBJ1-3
TGCAGTGCTAGAGATCCACAGGGTCACGGAAACACCATATATTTT
CSARDPQGHGNTIYF
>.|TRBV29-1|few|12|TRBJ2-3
TGCAGCGTTTGCACCTACACAGATACGCAGTATTTT
CSVCTYTDTQYF
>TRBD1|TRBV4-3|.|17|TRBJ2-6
TGCGCCAGCAGCCAGGTTCGACAGGGTCCCGGGGCCAACGTCCTGACTTTC
CASSQVRQGPGANVLTF
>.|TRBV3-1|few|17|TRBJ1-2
TGTGCCAGCAGCCAAGATACGACAGGAACGCGGGGTGGCGGCTACACCTTC
CASSQDTTGTRGGGYTF
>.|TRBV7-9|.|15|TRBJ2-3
TGTGCCAGCAGTCCCGGCGGAGGGCCGGCAGATACGCAGTATTTT
CASSPGGGPADTQYF
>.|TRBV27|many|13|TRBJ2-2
TGTGCCAGCAGTTTATCAGGGCCCGGGGAGCTGTTTTTT
CASSLSGPGELFF
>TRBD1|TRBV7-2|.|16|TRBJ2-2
TGTGCCAGCAGCTTAGCCGGACAGGGTACCACCGGGGAGCTGTTTTTT
CASSLAGQGTTGELFF
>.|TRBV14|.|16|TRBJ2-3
TGTGCCAGCAGCCCCTATTGGGGGCGCAGCACAAATACGCAGTATTTT
CASSPYWGRSTNTQYF
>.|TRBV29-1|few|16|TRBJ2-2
TGCAGCGTTGAAGATCTCTCGAGGGGGGGTGCCGGGGAGCTGTTTTTT
CSVEDLSRGGAGELFF
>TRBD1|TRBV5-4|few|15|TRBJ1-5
TGTGCCAGCAGCTTGACAGGGGGCGTCCCTCAGCCCCAGCATTTT
CASSLTGGVPQPQHF
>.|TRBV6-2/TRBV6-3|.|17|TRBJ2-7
TGTGCCAGCAGTTACCCATTCGGACTACGAAGCACCTACGAGCAGTACTTC
CASSYPFGLRSTYEQYF
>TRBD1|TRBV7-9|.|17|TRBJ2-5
TGTGCCAGCAGCTTACTGACCCTGGACAGGGTCTGGGAGACCCAGTACTTC
CASSLLTLDRVWETQYF
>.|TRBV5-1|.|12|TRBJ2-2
TGCGCCAGCAGGAAATTCCCCGGGGAGCTGTTTTTT
CASRKFPGELFF
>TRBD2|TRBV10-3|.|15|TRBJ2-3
TGTGCCATCAGTAAGGGGTTAGCGGGGGGAGATACGCAGTATTTT
CAISKGLAGGDTQYF
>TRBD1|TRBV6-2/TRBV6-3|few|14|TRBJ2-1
TGTGCCGTAGCGACAGGGGGGGTTTACAATGAGCAGTTCTTC
CAVATGGVYNEQFF
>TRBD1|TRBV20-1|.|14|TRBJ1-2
TGCAGTGCGATGACAGGGGGCGCGGACTATGGCTACACCTTC
CSAMTGGADYGYTF
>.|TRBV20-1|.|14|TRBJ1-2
TGCAGTGCTACCACCCAGCGGTCTGTTTATGGCTACACCTTC
CSATTQRSVYGYTF
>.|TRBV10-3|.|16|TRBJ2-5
TGTGCCATCAGTGAGTCTACAGGGATGGGCCAAGAGACCCAGTACTTC
CAISESTGMGQETQYF
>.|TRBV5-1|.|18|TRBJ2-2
TGCGCCAGCAGCCATGCTGCAGGGGCTAAAATAAACACCGGGGAGCTGTTTTTT
CASSHAAGAKINTGELFF
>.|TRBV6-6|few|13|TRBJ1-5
TGTGCCAGCAGTGGCGGGGGGGGACGGCCCCAGCATTTT
CASSGGGGRPQHF
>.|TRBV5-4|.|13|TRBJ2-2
TGTGCCACCGGGGGCGCGAACACCGGGGAGCTGTTTTTT
CATGGANTGELFF
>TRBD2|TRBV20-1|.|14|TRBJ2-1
TGCAGTGCTAGTGGGACTAGCGGGGGTTATGAGCAGTTCTTC
CSASGTSGGYEQFF
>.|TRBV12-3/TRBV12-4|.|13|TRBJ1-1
TGTGCCAGCAGTTTCGACAGTGGGACTGAAGCTTTCTTT
CASSFDSGTEAFF
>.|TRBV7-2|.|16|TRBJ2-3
TGTGCCAGCAGCAACCGACTCTTTCTTAGCACAGATACGCAGTATTTT
CASSNRLFLSTDTQYF
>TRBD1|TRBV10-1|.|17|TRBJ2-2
TGCGCCAGCAGCCTCGGACAGGGATTGATGAACACCGGGGAGCTGTTTTTT
CASSLGQGLMNTGELFF
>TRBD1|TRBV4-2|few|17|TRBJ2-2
TGTGCCAGCAGCCAATCCGCGGACAGGAGGAGCACCGGGGAGCTGTTTTTT
CASSQSADRRSTGELFF
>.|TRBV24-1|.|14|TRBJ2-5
TGTGCCACCAGTGACTCAGGACAGCTGGAGACCCAGTACTTC
CATSDSGQLETQYF
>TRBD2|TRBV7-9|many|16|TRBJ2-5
TGTGCCAGCAGCTCCGCTCGCCTAGCGGGACAAGAGACCCAGTACTTC
CASSSARLAGQETQYF
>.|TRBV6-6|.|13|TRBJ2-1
TGTGCCAGCAGTTACGCCAGTAACAATGAGCAGTTCTTC
CASSYASNNEQFF
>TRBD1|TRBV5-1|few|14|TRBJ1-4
TGCGCCAGCAGCCCGGACAGGGGGGAAGAAAAACTGTTTTTT
CASSPDRGEEKLFF